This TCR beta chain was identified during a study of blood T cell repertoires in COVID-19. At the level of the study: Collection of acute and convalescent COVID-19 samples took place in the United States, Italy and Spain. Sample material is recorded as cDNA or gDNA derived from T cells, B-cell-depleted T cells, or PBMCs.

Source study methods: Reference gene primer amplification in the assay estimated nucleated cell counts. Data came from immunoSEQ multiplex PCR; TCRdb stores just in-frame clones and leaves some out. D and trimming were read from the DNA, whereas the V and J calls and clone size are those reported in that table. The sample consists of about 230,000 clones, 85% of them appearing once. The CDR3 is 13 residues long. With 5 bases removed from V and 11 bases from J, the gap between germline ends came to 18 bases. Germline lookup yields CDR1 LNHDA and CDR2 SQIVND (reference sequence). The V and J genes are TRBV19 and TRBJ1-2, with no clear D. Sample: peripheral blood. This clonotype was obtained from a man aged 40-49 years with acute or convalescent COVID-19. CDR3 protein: CASSARVRGYYTF. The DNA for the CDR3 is TGTGCCAGTAGTGCACGGGTCCGGGGTTATTACACCTTC.